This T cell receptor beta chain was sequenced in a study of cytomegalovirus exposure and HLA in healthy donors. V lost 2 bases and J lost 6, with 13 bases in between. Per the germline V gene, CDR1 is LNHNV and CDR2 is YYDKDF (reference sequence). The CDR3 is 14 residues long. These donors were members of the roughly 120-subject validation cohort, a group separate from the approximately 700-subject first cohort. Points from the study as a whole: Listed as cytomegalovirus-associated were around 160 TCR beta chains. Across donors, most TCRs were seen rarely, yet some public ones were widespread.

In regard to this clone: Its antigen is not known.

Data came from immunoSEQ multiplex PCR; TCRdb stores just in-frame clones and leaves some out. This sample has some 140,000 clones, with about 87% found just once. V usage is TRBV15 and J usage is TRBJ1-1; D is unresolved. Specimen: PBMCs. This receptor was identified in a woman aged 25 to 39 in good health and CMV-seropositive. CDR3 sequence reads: CATSRLLGEAEAFF. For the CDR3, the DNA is TGTGCCACCAGCAGACTCCTTGGCGAGGCTGAAGCTTTCTTT.